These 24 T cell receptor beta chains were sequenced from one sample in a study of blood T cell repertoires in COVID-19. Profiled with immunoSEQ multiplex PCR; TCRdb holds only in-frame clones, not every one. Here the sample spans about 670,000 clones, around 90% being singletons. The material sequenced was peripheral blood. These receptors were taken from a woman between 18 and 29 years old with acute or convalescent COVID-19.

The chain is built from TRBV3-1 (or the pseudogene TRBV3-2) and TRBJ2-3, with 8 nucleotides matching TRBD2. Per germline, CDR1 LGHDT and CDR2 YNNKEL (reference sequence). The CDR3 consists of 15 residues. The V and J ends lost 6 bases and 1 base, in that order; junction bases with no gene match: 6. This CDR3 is CASRERGRRTDTQYF. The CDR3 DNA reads TGTGCCAGCAGAGAGCGGGGGAGACGCACAGATACGCAGTATTTT.

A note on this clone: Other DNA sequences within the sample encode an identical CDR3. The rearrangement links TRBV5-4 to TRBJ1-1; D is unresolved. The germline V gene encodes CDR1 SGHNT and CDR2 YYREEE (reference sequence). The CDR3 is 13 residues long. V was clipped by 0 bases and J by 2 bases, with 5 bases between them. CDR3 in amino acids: CASSLAGNTEAFF. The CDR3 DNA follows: TGTGCCAGCAGCTTGGCGGGAAACACTGAAGCTTTCTTT.

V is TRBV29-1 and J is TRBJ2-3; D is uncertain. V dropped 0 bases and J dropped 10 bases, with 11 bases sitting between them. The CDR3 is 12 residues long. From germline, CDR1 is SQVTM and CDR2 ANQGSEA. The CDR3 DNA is TGCAGCGTTGAAGATCTTTTGGCGGCGCAGTATTTT. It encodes CSVEDLLAAQYF.

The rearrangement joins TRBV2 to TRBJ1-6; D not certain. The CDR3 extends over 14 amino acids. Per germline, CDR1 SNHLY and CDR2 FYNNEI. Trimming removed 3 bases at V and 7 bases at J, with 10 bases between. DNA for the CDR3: TGTGCCAGCAGTGACTCTCCCTTCAATTCACCCCTCCACTTT. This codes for CASSDSPFNSPLHF.

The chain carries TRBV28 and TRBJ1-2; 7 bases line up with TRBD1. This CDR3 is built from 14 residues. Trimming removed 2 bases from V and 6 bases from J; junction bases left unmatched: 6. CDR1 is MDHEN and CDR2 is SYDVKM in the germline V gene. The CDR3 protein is CASSLKGQWNGYTF. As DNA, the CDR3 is TGTGCCAGCAGTTTAAAGGGACAGTGGAATGGCTACACCTTC.

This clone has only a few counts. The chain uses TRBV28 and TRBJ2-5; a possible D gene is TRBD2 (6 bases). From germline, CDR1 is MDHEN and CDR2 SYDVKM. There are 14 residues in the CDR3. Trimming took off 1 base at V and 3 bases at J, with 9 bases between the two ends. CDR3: CASSLSGVKETQYF. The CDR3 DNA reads TGTGCCAGCAGTTTATCGGGGGTGAAAGAGACCCAGTACTTC.

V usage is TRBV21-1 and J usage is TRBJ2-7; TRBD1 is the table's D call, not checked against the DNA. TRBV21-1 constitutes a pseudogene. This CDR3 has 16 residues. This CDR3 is CASSKGSRDNSYEQYF. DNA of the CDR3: TGTGCCAGCAGCAAAGGGTCCCGGGACAACTCCTACGAGCAGTACTTC.

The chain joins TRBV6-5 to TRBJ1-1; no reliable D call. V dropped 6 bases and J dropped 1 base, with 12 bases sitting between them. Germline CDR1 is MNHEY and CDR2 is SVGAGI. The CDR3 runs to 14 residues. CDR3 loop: CASSPTLGNTEAFF. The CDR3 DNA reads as TGTGCCAGCAGCCCGACGCTAGGGAACACTGAAGCTTTCTTT.

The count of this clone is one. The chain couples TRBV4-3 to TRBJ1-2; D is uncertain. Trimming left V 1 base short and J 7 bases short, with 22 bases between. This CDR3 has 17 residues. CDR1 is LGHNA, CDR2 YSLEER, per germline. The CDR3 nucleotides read TGCGCCAGCAGCCAAGCCAATGCCGCAATGTCGGGATCTGGCTACACCTTC. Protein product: CASSQANAAMSGSGYTF.

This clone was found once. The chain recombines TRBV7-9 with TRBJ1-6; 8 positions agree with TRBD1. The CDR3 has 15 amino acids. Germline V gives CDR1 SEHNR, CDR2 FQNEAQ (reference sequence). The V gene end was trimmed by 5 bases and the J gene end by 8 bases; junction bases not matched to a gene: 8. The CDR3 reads CASSRTGRLDSPLHF. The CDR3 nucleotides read TGTGCCAGCAGCCGGACAGGGAGACTCGATTCACCCCTCCACTTT.

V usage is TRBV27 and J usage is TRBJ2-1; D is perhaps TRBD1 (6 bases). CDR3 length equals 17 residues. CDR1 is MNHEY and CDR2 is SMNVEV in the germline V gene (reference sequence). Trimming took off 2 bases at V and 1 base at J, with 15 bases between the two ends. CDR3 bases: TGTGCCAGCAGTTTAATTTCCGCGAGGGGGTCCTACAATGAGCAGTTCTTC. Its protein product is CASSLISARGSYNEQFF.

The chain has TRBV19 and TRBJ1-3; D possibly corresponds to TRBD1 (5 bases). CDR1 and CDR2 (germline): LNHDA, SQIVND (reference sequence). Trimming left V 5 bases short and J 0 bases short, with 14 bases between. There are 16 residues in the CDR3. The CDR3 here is CASSPYRKNSGNTIYF. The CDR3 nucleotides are TGTGCCAGTAGTCCCTACAGGAAAAACTCTGGAAACACCATATATTTT.

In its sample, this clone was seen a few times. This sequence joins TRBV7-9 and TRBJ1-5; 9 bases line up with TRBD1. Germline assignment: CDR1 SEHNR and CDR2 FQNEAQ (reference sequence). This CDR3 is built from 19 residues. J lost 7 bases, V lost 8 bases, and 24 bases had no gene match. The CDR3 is CASFPPRRGWGTGSQPQHF. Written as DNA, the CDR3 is TGTGCCAGCTTTCCCCCGCGGCGTGGTTGGGGGACAGGGAGCCAGCCCCAGCATTTT.

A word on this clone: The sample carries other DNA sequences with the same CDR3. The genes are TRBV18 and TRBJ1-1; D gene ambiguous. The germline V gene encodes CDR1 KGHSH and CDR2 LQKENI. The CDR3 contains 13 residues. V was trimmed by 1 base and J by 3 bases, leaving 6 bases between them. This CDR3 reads CASSPRQDTEAFF. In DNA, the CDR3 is TGTGCCAGCTCACCACGGCAGGACACTGAAGCTTTCTTT.

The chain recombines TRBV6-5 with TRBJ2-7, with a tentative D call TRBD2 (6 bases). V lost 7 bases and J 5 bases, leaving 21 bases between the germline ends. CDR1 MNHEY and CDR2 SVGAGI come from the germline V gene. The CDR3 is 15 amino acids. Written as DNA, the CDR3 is TGTGCCAGCACCCAACTTGGCGGGGCAAAGGACGAGCAGTACTTC. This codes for CASTQLGGAKDEQYF.

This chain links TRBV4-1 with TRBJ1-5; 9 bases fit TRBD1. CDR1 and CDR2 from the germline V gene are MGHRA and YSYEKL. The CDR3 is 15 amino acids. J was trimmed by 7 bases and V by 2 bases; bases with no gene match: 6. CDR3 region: CASSQSTGGGQPQHF. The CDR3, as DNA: TGCGCCAGCAGCCAATCCACAGGGGGCGGACAGCCCCAGCATTTT.

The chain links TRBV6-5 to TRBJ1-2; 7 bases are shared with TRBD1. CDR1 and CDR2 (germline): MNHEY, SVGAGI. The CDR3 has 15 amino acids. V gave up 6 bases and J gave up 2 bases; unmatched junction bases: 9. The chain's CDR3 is CASRGTDKGNYGYTF. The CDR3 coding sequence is TGTGCCAGCAGGGGGACAGATAAGGGCAACTATGGCTACACCTTC.

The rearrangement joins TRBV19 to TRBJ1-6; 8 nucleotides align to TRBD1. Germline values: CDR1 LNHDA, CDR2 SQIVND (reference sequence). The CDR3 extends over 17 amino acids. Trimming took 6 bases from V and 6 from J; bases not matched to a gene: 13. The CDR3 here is CASRIFIGTGVNSPLHF. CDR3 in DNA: TGTGCCAGTAGGATTTTTATCGGGACAGGAGTTAATTCACCCCTCCACTTT. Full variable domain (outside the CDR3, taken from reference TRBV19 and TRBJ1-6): DGGITQSPKYLFRKEGQNVTLSCEQNLNHDAMYWYRQDPGQGLRLIYYSQIVNDFQKGDIAEGYSVSREKKESFPLTVTSAQKNPTAFYLCASRIFIGTGVNSPLHFGNGTRLTVT.

In nucleotides, the CDR3 is TGTGCCAGCAGTTTAGTCCTATTGGAAAAACTGTTTTTT. As protein: CASSLVLLEKLFF. The chain uses TRBV12-3 or TRBV12-4 and TRBJ1-4; D not resolved. This CDR3 has 13 amino acids. Trimming took 1 base from V and 8 from J, leaving 8 bases between them.

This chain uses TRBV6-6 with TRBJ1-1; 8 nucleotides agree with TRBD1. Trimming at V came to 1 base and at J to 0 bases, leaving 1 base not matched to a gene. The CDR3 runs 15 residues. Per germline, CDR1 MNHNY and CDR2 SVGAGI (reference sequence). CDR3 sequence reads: CASSYWTGMNTEAFF. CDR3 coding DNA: TGTGCCAGCAGTTACTGGACAGGGATGAACACTGAAGCTTTCTTT.

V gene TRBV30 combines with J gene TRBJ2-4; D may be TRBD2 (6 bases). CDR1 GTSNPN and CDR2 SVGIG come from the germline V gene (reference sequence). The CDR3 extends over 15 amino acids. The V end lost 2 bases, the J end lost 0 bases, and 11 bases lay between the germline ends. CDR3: CAWSSAGLAKNIQYF. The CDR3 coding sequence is TGTGCCTGGAGTTCGGCGGGGCTAGCCAAAAACATTCAGTACTTC.

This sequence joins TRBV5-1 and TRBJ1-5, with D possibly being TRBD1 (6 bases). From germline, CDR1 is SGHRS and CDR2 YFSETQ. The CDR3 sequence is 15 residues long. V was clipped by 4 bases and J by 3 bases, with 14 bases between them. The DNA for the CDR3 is TGCGCCAGCAGCCCCGGGGCAGGGGTCAATCAGCCCCAGCATTTT. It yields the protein CASSPGAGVNQPQHF.

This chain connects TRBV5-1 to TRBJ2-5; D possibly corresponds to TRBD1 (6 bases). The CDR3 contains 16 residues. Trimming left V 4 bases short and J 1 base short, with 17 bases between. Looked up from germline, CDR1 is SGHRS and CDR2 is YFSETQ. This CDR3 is CASSDQDRSFQETQYF. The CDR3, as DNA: TGCGCCAGCAGCGACCAAGACAGGTCCTTCCAAGAGACCCAGTACTTC.

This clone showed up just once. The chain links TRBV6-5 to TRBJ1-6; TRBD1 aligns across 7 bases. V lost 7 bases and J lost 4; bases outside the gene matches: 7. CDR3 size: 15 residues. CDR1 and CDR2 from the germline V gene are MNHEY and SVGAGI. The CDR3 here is CASKDDRAYNSPLHF. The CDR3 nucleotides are TGTGCCAGCAAAGACGACAGGGCGTATAATTCACCCCTCCACTTT.